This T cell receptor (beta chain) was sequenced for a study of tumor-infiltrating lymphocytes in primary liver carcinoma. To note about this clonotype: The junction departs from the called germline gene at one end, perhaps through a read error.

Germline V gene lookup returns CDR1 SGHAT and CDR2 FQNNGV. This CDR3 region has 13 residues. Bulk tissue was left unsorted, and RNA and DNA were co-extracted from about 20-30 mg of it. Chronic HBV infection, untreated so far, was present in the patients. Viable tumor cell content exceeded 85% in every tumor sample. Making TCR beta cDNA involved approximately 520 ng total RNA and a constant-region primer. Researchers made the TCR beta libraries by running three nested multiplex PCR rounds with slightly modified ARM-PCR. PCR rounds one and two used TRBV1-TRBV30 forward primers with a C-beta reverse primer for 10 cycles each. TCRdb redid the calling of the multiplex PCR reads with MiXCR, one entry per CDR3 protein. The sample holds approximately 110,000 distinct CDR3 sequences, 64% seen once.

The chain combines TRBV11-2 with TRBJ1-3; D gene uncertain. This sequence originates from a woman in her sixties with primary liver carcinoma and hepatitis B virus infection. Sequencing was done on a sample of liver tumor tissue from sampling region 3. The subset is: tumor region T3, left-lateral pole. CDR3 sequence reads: CASTPYFGSTIYF. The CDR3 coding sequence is TGTGCCAGCACCCCATATTTTGGAAGCACCATATATTTT.